The present entry profiles one T cell receptor (beta chain) with its context. Its antigen is unidentified. Here immunoSEQ multiplex PCR was the method, and the copy in TCRdb shows in-frame clones only, minus some. The table has almost 200,000 clones, around 80% seen once; the top ten hold about 1.2%. The entry originates in a study of cytomegalovirus exposure and HLA in healthy donors. On the study more broadly: The same platform used for the 650 to 850 first-cohort repertoires was also used for the 100 to 150 validation repertoires, as a later analysis reported. Study-wide points: Through in vitro validation, a few CMV-associated chains were shown to be specific for CMV antigens. Among TCR beta chains, those listed as cytomegalovirus-associated numbered under 200.

The germline CDR1 and CDR2 sequences are SEHNR and FQNEAQ (reference sequence). The CDR3 has 12 amino acids. The V end was cut by 2 bases, the J end by 8 bases, with 7 bases between. Sample: PBMCs. This clonotype was sampled from a woman in her thirties in good health and CMV-seronegative. This chain uses TRBV7-9 with TRBJ2-1, with D unresolved. CDR3 region: CASSLLVDEQFF. The CDR3 nucleotides are TGTGCCAGCAGCTTACTAGTCGATGAGCAGTTCTTC.